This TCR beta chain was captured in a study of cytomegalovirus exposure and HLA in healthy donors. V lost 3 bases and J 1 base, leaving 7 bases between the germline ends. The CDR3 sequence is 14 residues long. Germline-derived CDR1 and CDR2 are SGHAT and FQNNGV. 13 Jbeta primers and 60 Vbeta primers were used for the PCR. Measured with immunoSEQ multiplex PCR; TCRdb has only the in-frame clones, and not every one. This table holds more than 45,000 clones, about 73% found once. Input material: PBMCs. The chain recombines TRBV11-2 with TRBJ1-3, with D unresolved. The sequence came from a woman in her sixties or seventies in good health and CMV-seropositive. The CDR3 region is CASSFPGSGNTIYF. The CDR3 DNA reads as TGTGCCAGCAGCTTCCCGGGTTCTGGAAACACCATATATTTT. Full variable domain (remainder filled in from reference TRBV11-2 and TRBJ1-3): EAGVAQSPRYKIIEKRQSVAFWCNPISGHATLYWYQQILGQGPKLLIQFQNNGVVDDSQLPKDRFSAERLKGVDSTLKIQPAKLEDSAVYLCASSFPGSGNTIYFGEGSWLTVV.